This T cell receptor beta chain was profiled in a study of CD8+ T cells in alopecia areata. Looking at the study overall: Treatment comprised oral tofacitinib, 5 to 10 mg twice daily, in treated patients.

Study-level findings and limits: There were also resident alphabeta T cells of normal skin sequenced in scalp samples. For baseline CD8+ expansion, any link to response stays uncertain with one nonresponder.

Treatment given: oral pan-JAK inhibitor, 5-10 mg twice daily. On this clone: Its antigen is still unknown.

V lost 4 bases, J lost 5 bases, and 7 bases lay in between. CDR1 is SGHDT, CDR2 YYEEEE, per germline. The CDR3 is 12 residues long. Following extraction, RNA underwent reverse transcription to cDNA, which served as the sequencing template. Sequencing used immunoSEQ multiplex PCR; TCRdb keeps in-frame clones, though not all of them. The table has about 210,000 clones, under 70% seen once. This receptor was obtained from a human donor with alopecia areata. The material sequenced was CD4+ T cells sorted from blood, taken around week 44, from a patient treated with tofacitinib. This sequence joins TRBV5-6 and TRBJ1-5; D is unclear. The CDR3 region has the DNA TGTGCCAGCAGCCAGACCGATCAGCCCCAGCATTTT. Translated, it gives CASSQTDQPQHF.